This T cell receptor (beta chain) was sequenced in a study of regulatory T cells in long-lasting Graves disease. Findings and caveats of the study: Few sampled subjects may have lowered accuracy. The analysis examined peripheral blood only and excluded thyroid tissue.

Time point in this sample: newly diagnosed GD, antithyroid drugs for less than 3 months. The TCR library was made from RNA extracted from PBMCs. From an endocrinology department in Xi'an, China, came the patients. According to the study, TCR beta libraries were built with iRepertoire HTBI primers and CDR3-region Arm-PCR. TCRdb re-called the multiplex PCR reads through MiXCR, storing one row per CDR3 protein. This sample has roughly 530,000 distinct CDR3 sequences, with roughly a sixth found just once. The CDR3 runs to 15 residues. Trimming removed 0 bases at V and 4 bases at J, with 15 bases between. The V gene's germline CDR1 is DFQATT and CDR2 SNEGSKA (reference sequence). This clonotype was recorded at least ten times. The antigen is not known. A further study also used this sample, focusing on T cells in Graves' hyperthyroidism and ophthalmopathy. From that study: Ophthalmopathy, which appeared later, was predicted by the model a median roughly 6.6 months before onset.

The chain employs TRBV20-1 and TRBJ1-2; D might be TRBD1 (6 bases). The clonotype originates from a woman aged 35-60 years with Graves disease. The sample was peripheral blood mononuclear cells (PBMCs), taken at new diagnosis, from a patient treated with antithyroid drugs. The CDR3 is CSARDRAGAGYGYTF. CDR3 DNA sequence: TGCAGTGCTAGAGATAGGGCAGGGGCGGGCTATGGCTACACCTTC.